In its sample, the clone carrying this T cell receptor (beta chain) was seen a few times. This entry is derived from a study of blood T cells in healthy people across ages. Germline values: CDR1 LGHNA, CDR2 YSLEER. Deletions cut 5 bases from V and 9 bases from J, with 26 bases between. The CDR3 sequence is 16 residues long. The people who gave samples were healthy Caucasians from Russia, aged roughly 6 to 100. Sample-barcoded 5' priming and a J-beta primer mix drove a second PCR of about 6 to 12 cycles. TCRdb ran MiXCR on the 5' RACE reads and lists one entry per CDR3 protein. Of fewer than 650,000 distinct CDR3 sequences listed, 25% to 35% are singletons. The sample also formed part of further work on T cells of mothers and their children.

The chain has TRBV4-3 and TRBJ2-7; D might be TRBD1 (6 bases). The specimen sequenced was blood. This TCR was recovered from a boy aged 2-15 years in good health. This CDR3 is CASSEMGHKDARGQYF. DNA of the CDR3: TGCGCCAGCAGCGAGATGGGACACAAGGACGCCCGCGGGCAGTACTTC.